This T cell receptor (beta chain) originates from a study of a mutant IDH1 vaccine in newly diagnosed glioma. Study at large: Pretreatment consisted of radiotherapy, temozolomide, or both, with most receiving both. Overall study findings and caveats: Evidence of vaccine-induced immune responses was documented in approximately 93% of patients. Apparently unrelated to pseudoprogression were changes in the top peripheral T cell clonotypes.

The CDR3 length is 14 residues. The germline V gene encodes CDR1 GTSNPN and CDR2 SVGIG (reference sequence). V dropped 0 bases and J dropped 2 bases, with 8 bases sitting between them. Comments on this clone: Its cognate antigen is unknown.

Noted time point: baseline, week 1 (first vaccination visit). Treatment denoted: pre-vaccination baseline after standard-of-care therapy. New astrocytomas of WHO grade 3 or 4 that were IDH1-mutant and ATRX-lost were found in the donors. Assay used: immunoSEQ multiplex PCR; TCRdb lists only in-frame clones, some missing. The data show over 75,000 clones, with around four fifths seen just once and 6.5% to 9.5% held by the top ten. The sequence came from a man aged 40-55 years with glioma. The starting material was PBMCs, obtained from a glioma patient treated with radiotherapy, temozolomide or both. The chain carries TRBV30 and TRBJ1-3; D remains ambiguous. CDR3 protein: CAWSVRYPGNTIYF. CDR3 nucleotides: TGTGCCTGGAGTGTACGGTATCCTGGAAACACCATATATTTT.